The 10 T cell receptor beta chains below all came from one sample that was sequenced in a study of cytomegalovirus exposure and HLA in healthy donors. With 60 Vbeta and 13 Jbeta primers, the PCR was carried out. Libraries were prepared by immunoSEQ multiplex PCR; TCRdb keeps only in-frame clonotypes and omits some of them. Here the sample table reports some 120,000 clones. Material for sequencing was PBMCs. Receptor source: a young man in good health and CMV-seronegative.

CDR3 loop: CASTKAGGGDTGVQYF. DNA of the CDR3: TGTGCCAGCACCAAAGCGGGAGGTGGAGATACAGGGGTGCAGTATTTT. V usage is TRBV7-2 and J usage is TRBJ2-3, with 9 bases matching TRBD2. The trim removed 7 bases at V and 11 bases at J, leaving 19 bases unmatched. This CDR3 contains 16 residues. Germline V CDR1 and CDR2: SGHTA, FQGNSA.

The J gene is TRBJ2-5, the V gene TRBV27; TRBD2 aligns across 12 bases. V was clipped by 3 bases and J by 2 bases; unmatched bases: 1. Germline assignment: CDR1 MNHEY and CDR2 SMNVEV (reference sequence). The CDR3 is 15 residues long. This chain's CDR3 is CASSFTSGRQETQYF. CDR3 nucleotides: TGTGCCAGCAGTTTCACTAGCGGGAGGCAAGAGACCCAGTACTTC.

V and J are TRBV5-4 and TRBJ1-1; 8 bases fit TRBD1. This CDR3 has 15 residues. CDR1 SGHNT and CDR2 YYREEE come from the germline V gene (reference sequence). V was clipped by 0 bases and J by 1 base; unmatched bases: 2. CDR3 residues: CASSLATGANTEAFF. In DNA form, the CDR3 reads TGTGCCAGCAGCTTGGCGACAGGGGCGAACACTGAAGCTTTCTTT.

The chain is built from TRBV30 and TRBJ1-1, with D tentatively TRBD1 (5 bases). V lost 2 bases, J lost 6 bases, and 10 bases lay in between. The CDR3 runs to 12 residues. Germline V lookup: CDR1 GTSNPN, CDR2 SVGIG (reference sequence). CDR3 DNA sequence: TGTGCCTGGAGTATGGGGCACGCTGAAGCTTTCTTT. This gives the protein CAWSMGHAEAFF.

The CDR3 DNA sequence: TGTGCCAGTAGCAAATTGTCGACAGGGGGCACTGAAGCTTTCTTT. This encodes CASSKLSTGGTEAFF. The chain links TRBV19 to TRBJ1-1; TRBD1 matches 9 bases. Looked up from germline, CDR1 is LNHDA and CDR2 is SQIVND (reference sequence). This CDR3 has 15 amino acids. V gave up 6 bases and J gave up 4 bases; unmatched junction bases: 9.

The chain links TRBV7-8 to TRBJ1-5; 8 nucleotides match TRBD1. Trimming removed 6 bases from V and 6 bases from J; junction bases left unmatched: 4. CDR3 length: 13 amino acids. Per germline, CDR1 SGHVS and CDR2 FQNEAQ. CDR3 DNA: TGTGCCAGCAGTTCAGGGGGCGTTCAGCCCCAGCATTTT. This sequence encodes CASSSGGVQPQHF.

The V and J genes are TRBV7-9 and TRBJ1-1; TRBD1 agrees at 8 bases. The junction had 6 bases not matched to a gene; V was cut back by 3 bases and J by 6 bases. In germline, CDR1 is SEHNR, CDR2 FQNEAQ (reference sequence). The CDR3 spans 14 residues. The CDR3 protein is CASSFPDRVAEAFF. The CDR3 bases are TGTGCCAGCAGCTTCCCGGACAGGGTGGCTGAAGCTTTCTTT.

The chain combines TRBV4-1 with TRBJ1-2; 9 bases are a match to TRBD1. Trimming at V came to 5 bases and at J to 8 bases, leaving 12 bases not matched to a gene. Germline CDR1 is MGHRA and CDR2 is YSYEKL. This CDR3 has 15 amino acids. CDR3 DNA sequence: TGCGCCAGCAGCGCACCCGGGACAGGGTCGAGAGGCTACACCTTC. As protein: CASSAPGTGSRGYTF.

V is TRBV7-6 and J is TRBJ2-7; perhaps TRBD1 as D (5 bases). The V and J ends lost 1 base and 6 bases respectively, with 13 bases between them. The CDR3 runs 14 residues. CDR1 SGHVS and CDR2 FNYEAQ come from the germline V gene. CDR3 amino acids: CASSLVATGSEQYF. The DNA of the CDR3 is TGTGCCAGCAGCTTAGTCGCCACAGGTAGCGAGCAGTACTTC. Full variable domain (rest looked up from reference TRBV7-6 and TRBJ2-7): GAGVSQSPRYKVTKRGQDVALRCDPISGHVSLYWYRQALGQGPEFLTYFNYEAQQDKSGLPNDRFSAERPEGSISTLTIQRTEQRDSAMYRCASSLVATGSEQYFGPGTRLTVT.

This sequence joins TRBV6-5 and TRBJ2-1; 7 bases match TRBD1. There are 12 residues in the CDR3. The V and J ends lost 4 bases and 11 bases, in that order; junction bases with no gene match: 5. From germline, CDR1 is MNHEY and CDR2 SVGAGI. The CDR3 region has the DNA TGTGCCAGCAGTTCCTCGACAGGGAAGCAGTTCTTC. Its translation: CASSSSTGKQFF.